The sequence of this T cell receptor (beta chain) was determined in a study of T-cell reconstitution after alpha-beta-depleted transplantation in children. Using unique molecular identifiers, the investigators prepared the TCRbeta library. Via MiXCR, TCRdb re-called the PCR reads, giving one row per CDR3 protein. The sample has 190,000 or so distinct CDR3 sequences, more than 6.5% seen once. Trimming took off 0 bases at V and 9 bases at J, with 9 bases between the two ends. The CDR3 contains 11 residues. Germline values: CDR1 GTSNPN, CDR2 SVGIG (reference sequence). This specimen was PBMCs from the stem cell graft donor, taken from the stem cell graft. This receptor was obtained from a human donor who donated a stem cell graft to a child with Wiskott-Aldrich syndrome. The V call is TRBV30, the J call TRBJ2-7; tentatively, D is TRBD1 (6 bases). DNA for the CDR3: TGTGCCTGGAGTGTACAGGGACGGCAGTACTTC. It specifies CAWSVQGRQYF.